This T cell receptor (beta chain) was captured by sequencing in a study of blood T cell repertoires in COVID-19. Study information: Acute and convalescent COVID-19 specimens originated in the United States, Italy and Spain.

In its sample, this clone was seen once. As handled by the study authors: Reference gene primer amplification yielded estimated nucleated cell counts. Assay used: immunoSEQ multiplex PCR; TCRdb lists only in-frame clones, some missing. The V and J calls and clone size were taken over from that table, and D and trimming were inferred from the DNA. The sample includes approximately 320,000 clones, approximately 85% of them seen just once. Sequenced sample: peripheral blood. This sequence was found in a human donor in a cohort sampled during active COVID-19.

CDR3 residues: CASSTDGTPGGQYF. The CDR3 DNA reads as TGTGCCAGCAGCACTGACGGGACTCCGGGTGGGCAGTACTTC. The genes are TRBV7-9 and TRBJ2-7, with D possibly matching TRBD2 (6 bases). Trimming shortened V by 5 bases and J by 9 bases, and 20 bases separated the two germline ends. Germline V lookup: CDR1 SEHNR, CDR2 FQNEAQ (reference sequence). The CDR3 totals 14 residues.